This T cell receptor beta chain was identified in a study of blood T cell repertoires in COVID-19 (dated by TCRdb to the early 2020s). At the level of the whole study: The collaborator samples originated in the United States, Italy and Spain and spanned the acute and convalescent phases of COVID-19. HLA class I and class II types, where available, came from metadata supplied by the sample provider rather than from assay-based typing. The repertoires were released in a freely available public database meant as a resource for research on the immune response to SARS-CoV-2. Nearly every sample came with metadata listing a de-identified subject ID, COVID-19 status, age in years and sex. The prospective study material was composed of cDNA or gDNA derived from T cells, B-cell-depleted T cells, or PBMCs. Samples were obtained from the ongoing ImmuneRACE study (first 160 participants) and from over 1,000 subjects provided by 6 global collaborators. Subjects who had been exposed to COVID-19, were actively infected with it, or had recovered from it provided the deeply sampled blood TCRbeta repertoires that made up the dataset.

TCRbeta CDR3 regions were amplified from genomic DNA using the immunoSEQ Assay, a bias-controlled multiplex PCR. Under the source paper's analysis protocol: Within the assay, amplification of reference gene primers was used to estimate how many nucleated cells each sample contained. To quantify the absolute abundance of each unique TCRbeta CDR3 rearrangement, sequence reads were collapsed and filtered. For each sample, productive Simpson clonality was calculated as the square root of Simpson's diversity index over productive rearrangements. The source is immuneACCESS, and TCRdb retained only in-frame sequences with V and J called. Part of the clones is not carried over; for the studies checked, unresolved V genes explain less than half of this, and the remainder is unexplained. The DNA was the basis for D and trimming; V, J and clone size are from that table. The sample table contains roughly 350,000 clones; only one count was recorded for more than 75% of them. Jointly, the top ten make up under 11% of the sample.

The CDR3 has 13 amino acids, counting the end cysteine and phenylalanine. Only the CDR3 region is kept as DNA, spanning 39 bases read in frame from base 1. Trimming takes 0 bases from V and 7 bases from J, and the germline ends sit 6 bases apart. From a lookup of the germline V gene, CDR1 and CDR2 are SGHDN and FVKESK. Study-wide conclusions, independent of this receptor: The quantity of clinical and demographic metadata differed by source and by participant and was supplied without curation.

At one collaborating source in Seattle, patients were enrolled during active infection and were followed longitudinally through the course of disease. Collaborating institutions collected whole blood in K2EDTA tubes following their own protocols. For TCRbeta analysis, collaborators shipped samples as frozen whole blood, isolated PBMCs, or DNA extracted from either of those sample types. With respect to this clone: Its binding antigen is unknown. No qualities accompany the bases; no much larger clone lies one base away.

This receptor was identified in a woman aged 25 to 39 with COVID-19, enrolled during active disease. The material sequenced was peripheral blood. The chain employs TRBV14 and TRBJ2-2, with the D gene uncertain. The CDR3 region: CASSQERSGELFF. The DNA reads as follows: TGTGCCAGCAGCCAAGAGCGTAGCGGGGAGCTGTTTTTT.